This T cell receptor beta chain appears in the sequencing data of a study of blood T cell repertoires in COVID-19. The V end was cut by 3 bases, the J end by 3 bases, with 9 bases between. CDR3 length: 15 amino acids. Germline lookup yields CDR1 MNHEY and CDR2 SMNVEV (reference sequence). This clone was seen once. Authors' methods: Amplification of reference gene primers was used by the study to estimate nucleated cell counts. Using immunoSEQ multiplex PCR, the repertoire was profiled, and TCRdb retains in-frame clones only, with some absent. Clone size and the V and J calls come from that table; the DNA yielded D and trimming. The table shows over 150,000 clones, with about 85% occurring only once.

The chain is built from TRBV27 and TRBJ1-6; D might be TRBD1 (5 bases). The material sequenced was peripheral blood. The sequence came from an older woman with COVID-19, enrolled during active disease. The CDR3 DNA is TGTGCCAGCAGTTTGGGGGGTTTCTATAATTCACCCCTCCACTTT. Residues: CASSLGGFYNSPLHF.